This is a list of T cell receptor beta chains from one sample in a study of blood T cell repertoires in COVID-19. Method: immunoSEQ multiplex PCR; TCRdb's copy keeps in-frame clones and lacks some. Here the sample spans some 200,000 clones, roughly 79% being singletons. Sequenced sample: peripheral blood. The source is a woman older than 75 with COVID-19, enrolled during active disease. Both conserved end residues are part of each CDR3. Each record gives: D gene, V gene, clone size, J gene, CDR3 DNA, CDR3 protein. The D gene is left open where the match is weak. Clone size appears in some rows only: once, few, many, or a class for an expanded clone.

d_gene: -; v_gene: TRBV9; abundance: -; j_gene: TRBJ2-1; CDR3nt: TGTGCCAGCAGCGTACGGGGGACTCGAGCCTCCTACAATGAGCAGTTCTTC; CDR3aa: CASSVRGTRASYNEQFF
d_gene: -; v_gene: TRBV5-1; abundance: -; j_gene: TRBJ2-1; CDR3nt: TGCGCCAGCAGCTTGGTCGGGGGCAATGAGCAGTTCTTC; CDR3aa: CASSLVGGNEQFF
d_gene: TRBD2; v_gene: TRBV2; abundance: -; j_gene: TRBJ2-1; CDR3nt: TGTGCCATCCCCCCGGGACTAGCGGGGAAGAGCTCCTACAATGAGCAGTTCTTC; CDR3aa: CAIPPGLAGKSSYNEQFF
d_gene: -; v_gene: TRBV6-2/TRBV6-3; abundance: few; j_gene: TRBJ2-2; CDR3nt: TGTGCCAGCAGTTGGGAGTACGGGGAGCTGTTTTTT; CDR3aa: CASSWEYGELFF
d_gene: TRBD2; v_gene: TRBV11-1; abundance: -; j_gene: TRBJ2-3; CDR3nt: TGTGCCAGCAGCCTGGGGACTAGCGGGGGGGGTACGCAGTATTTT; CDR3aa: CASSLGTSGGGTQYF
d_gene: -; v_gene: TRBV2; abundance: -; j_gene: TRBJ1-4; CDR3nt: TGTGCCAGCAGTGAACTCACTACTGCAACTAATGAAAAACTGTTTTTT; CDR3aa: CASSELTTATNEKLFF
d_gene: -; v_gene: TRBV2; abundance: -; j_gene: TRBJ2-1; CDR3nt: TGTGCCAGCAGTGAAGTGGAGGGGAGGAATGAGCAGTTCTTC; CDR3aa: CASSEVEGRNEQFF
d_gene: -; v_gene: TRBV20-1; abundance: once; j_gene: TRBJ2-3; CDR3nt: TGCAGTGCTAGTGAGGGACTTACGCAGTATTTT; CDR3aa: CSASEGLTQYF
d_gene: TRBD1; v_gene: TRBV19; abundance: -; j_gene: TRBJ1-2; CDR3nt: TGTGCCACCAGACAGGGGACGAACTATGGCTACACCTTC; CDR3aa: CATRQGTNYGYTF
d_gene: TRBD2; v_gene: TRBV11-2; abundance: -; j_gene: TRBJ2-3; CDR3nt: TGTGCCAGCAGCACTGGACTAGCAGATACGCAGTATTTT; CDR3aa: CASSTGLADTQYF
d_gene: TRBD1; v_gene: TRBV14; abundance: -; j_gene: TRBJ2-7; CDR3nt: TGTGCCAGCAGCCCCACTCCGACAGGGTCCTACGAGCAGTACTTC; CDR3aa: CASSPTPTGSYEQYF
d_gene: TRBD1; v_gene: TRBV6-5; abundance: -; j_gene: TRBJ1-2; CDR3nt: TGTGCCAGCAGTTACGTAGGGACAGCTGGATATGGCTACACCTTC; CDR3aa: CASSYVGTAGYGYTF
d_gene: -; v_gene: TRBV5-5; abundance: -; j_gene: TRBJ1-6; CDR3nt: TGTGCCAGCAGCCCGTCGTACGGCTCAGGGAGGATGGGTAATTCACCCCTCCACTTT; CDR3aa: CASSPSYGSGRMGNSPLHF
d_gene: TRBD1; v_gene: TRBV6-6; abundance: -; j_gene: TRBJ2-3; CDR3nt: TGTGCCAGCAGAGCCCAGGGGGCAATTGCAGATACGCAGTATTTT; CDR3aa: CASRAQGAIADTQYF
d_gene: -; v_gene: TRBV2; abundance: -; j_gene: TRBJ2-3; CDR3nt: TGTGCCAGCAGTGCCAGGGGAGCGGGGAGGAACACAGATACGCAGTATTTT; CDR3aa: CASSARGAGRNTDTQYF
d_gene: -; v_gene: TRBV4-3; abundance: -; j_gene: TRBJ1-3; CDR3nt: TGCGCCAGCAGCCAGCGATCAGGGGGAAACACCATATATTTT; CDR3aa: CASSQRSGGNTIYF
d_gene: -; v_gene: TRBV7-9; abundance: -; j_gene: TRBJ2-2; CDR3nt: TGTGCCAGCAGCAGCTACAGCTACACCGGGGAGCTGTTTTTT; CDR3aa: CASSSYSYTGELFF
d_gene: -; v_gene: TRBV4-2; abundance: -; j_gene: TRBJ2-3; CDR3nt: TGTGCCAGCAGCCAAGAATGGGCAGGGAACACAGATACGCAGTATTTT; CDR3aa: CASSQEWAGNTDTQYF
d_gene: -; v_gene: TRBV7-2; abundance: -; j_gene: TRBJ1-2; CDR3nt: TGTGCCAGCAGCTTAGCGTCTGTAGGGGGATTTGGCTACACCTTC; CDR3aa: CASSLASVGGFGYTF
d_gene: -; v_gene: TRBV9; abundance: once; j_gene: TRBJ2-1; CDR3nt: TGTGCCAGCAGCGTAGACGGGACACCTTACAATGAGCAGTTCTTC; CDR3aa: CASSVDGTPYNEQFF
d_gene: -; v_gene: TRBV3-1/TRBV3-2; abundance: -; j_gene: TRBJ1-2; CDR3nt: TGTGCCAGCAGCCAAGATCCACAAGCTAACTATGGCTACACCTTC; CDR3aa: CASSQDPQANYGYTF
d_gene: -; v_gene: TRBV28; abundance: -; j_gene: TRBJ2-6; CDR3nt: TGTGCCAGCAGCCCCCCTGGAGTCTCTGGGGCCAACGTCCTGACTTTC; CDR3aa: CASSPPGVSGANVLTF
d_gene: TRBD1; v_gene: TRBV27; abundance: -; j_gene: TRBJ1-1; CDR3nt: TGTGCCAGCACCCCCCTGCAGGGGGCGGGCACTGAAGCTTTCTTT; CDR3aa: CASTPLQGAGTEAFF
d_gene: -; v_gene: TRBV12-3/TRBV12-4; abundance: -; j_gene: TRBJ2-5; CDR3nt: TGTGCCAGCAGTCCCCCATCGGAGGGGACCCAGTACTTC; CDR3aa: CASSPPSEGTQYF
d_gene: TRBD2; v_gene: TRBV4-2; abundance: -; j_gene: TRBJ2-3; CDR3nt: TGTGCCAGCGGGGGACTAGCGGGAGTCGGAGATACGCAGTATTTT; CDR3aa: CASGGLAGVGDTQYF
d_gene: -; v_gene: TRBV25-1; abundance: -; j_gene: TRBJ1-2; CDR3nt: TGTGCCAGCAGTGAATACTTCTATGGCTACACCTTC; CDR3aa: CASSEYFYGYTF
d_gene: TRBD2; v_gene: TRBV5-1; abundance: -; j_gene: TRBJ2-5; CDR3nt: TGCGCCAGCAGCCTCCGGACTAGCGGGAGCGCAGAGACCCAGTACTTC; CDR3aa: CASSLRTSGSAETQYF
d_gene: -; v_gene: TRBV5-1; abundance: -; j_gene: TRBJ2-7; CDR3nt: TGCGCCAGCAGGGACATGGCCTACGAGCAGTACTTC; CDR3aa: CASRDMAYEQYF
d_gene: TRBD1; v_gene: TRBV19; abundance: -; j_gene: TRBJ2-3; CDR3nt: TGTGCCAGTAGTTCGGGGACAGGGGGCTTCACAGATACGCAGTATTTT; CDR3aa: CASSSGTGGFTDTQYF